The TCR beta chain under discussion was sequenced for a study of beta chain features in type 1 diabetes. Study-level points and caveats: cDNA sequencing could over-represent cells with high TCR expression. Within patients, naive, central memory and Treg TCRB repertoires seemed more similar than within healthy donors.

The CDR3 has 17 amino acids. Purity above 98% was achieved in all sorted populations. This clone was counted a few times. Antigen: not known. Every isolated RNA sample was fully reverse transcribed, so sequencing captured expressed TCRB transcripts. Regulatory, naive and central memory T cell samples averaged about 3.5 million reads. Only in-frame clones appear in the TCRdb table, and some are missing; sequencing was by immunoSEQ multiplex PCR. The sample records 200,000 to 250,000 clones, 9.6% being singletons. The chain carries TRBV21-1 and TRBJ1-5; the DNA was not used to check the table's D call, TRBD1. TRBV21-1 counts as a pseudogene. The sample consisted of naive CD4+ T cells from blood. The origin of this receptor is a woman under 30 in good health. CDR3 bases: TGTGCCAGCAGCACCCGGGACAGGGGTTGTGGCAATCAGCCCCAGCATTTT. This gives the protein CASSTRDRGCGNQPQHF.